Listed below are T cell receptor beta chains from one sample, sequenced in a study of blood T cell repertoires in COVID-19. Assay used: immunoSEQ multiplex PCR; TCRdb lists only in-frame clones, some missing. The sample comprises 150,000 to 200,000 clones, approximately 86% of which are singletons, and around 6.5% rests with the top ten. The specimen sequenced was peripheral blood. The receptors derive from a woman of 80 years or more in a cohort sampled during active or convalescent COVID-19. The CDR3 runs from the conserved cysteine through the conserved F or W. Fields, in order: J gene, D gene, clone size, V gene, CDR3 DNA, CDR3 protein. D genes are given only for firm matches. Clone size is not always given. Where it is, it says once, few, many or a class for expanded clones.

j_gene: TRBJ2-1
d_gene: .
abundance: .
v_gene: TRBV7-9
CDR3nt: TGTGCCAGCAGCCTACCGGGAGCCACCTACAATGAGCAGTTCTTC
CDR3aa: CASSLPGATYNEQFF

j_gene: TRBJ1-1
d_gene: .
abundance: .
v_gene: TRBV18
CDR3nt: TGTGCCAGCTCGCCCACACGGGAGGGGACTGAAGCTTTCTTT
CDR3aa: CASSPTREGTEAFF

j_gene: TRBJ2-5
d_gene: TRBD1
abundance: .
v_gene: TRBV4-1
CDR3nt: TGCGCCAGCAGCCAAGTAGACAGGGGAAGGGAGACCCAGTACTTC
CDR3aa: CASSQVDRGRETQYF

j_gene: TRBJ2-3
d_gene: TRBD1
abundance: .
v_gene: TRBV7-2
CDR3nt: TGTGCCAGCAGCTTCCAGGGTACAGGGGCAGATACGCAGTATTTT
CDR3aa: CASSFQGTGADTQYF

j_gene: TRBJ2-3
d_gene: TRBD2
abundance: .
v_gene: TRBV9
CDR3nt: TGTGCCAGCAACTCTCCGTCGCGGGAGGGCACAGATACGCAGTATTTT
CDR3aa: CASNSPSREGTDTQYF

j_gene: TRBJ1-5
d_gene: .
abundance: .
v_gene: TRBV7-2
CDR3nt: TGTGCCAGCAGCTTAGCTTCCGGCAATCAGCCCCAGCATTTT
CDR3aa: CASSLASGNQPQHF

j_gene: TRBJ1-1
d_gene: .
abundance: .
v_gene: TRBV27
CDR3nt: TGTGCCAGCAGTTGGGGAGGAGGCACTGAAGCTTTCTTT
CDR3aa: CASSWGGGTEAFF

j_gene: TRBJ2-3
d_gene: TRBD2
abundance: .
v_gene: TRBV5-5
CDR3nt: TGTGCCAGCAGCTCGGGACTAGCGGAGGGAATGTATACGCAGTATTTT
CDR3aa: CASSSGLAEGMYTQYF

j_gene: TRBJ2-7
d_gene: TRBD2
abundance: .
v_gene: TRBV19
CDR3nt: TGTGCCAGTAGTCCTGGCTCTAGCGGGGCTCTGGGGGAGCAGTACTTC
CDR3aa: CASSPGSSGALGEQYF

j_gene: TRBJ1-1
d_gene: .
abundance: .
v_gene: TRBV27
CDR3nt: TGTGCCAGCAGTTTCCCCGGATCGGGCACTGAAGCTTTCTTT
CDR3aa: CASSFPGSGTEAFF

j_gene: TRBJ2-3
d_gene: TRBD1
abundance: .
v_gene: TRBV6-5
CDR3nt: TGTGCCAGCAGTAACAGGGGTGGCACAGATACGCAGTATTTT
CDR3aa: CASSNRGGTDTQYF

j_gene: TRBJ2-7
d_gene: .
abundance: .
v_gene: TRBV4-3
CDR3nt: TGCGCCAGCAGCCAAGTCGGTGGTTTCTTACGCGAGCAGTACTTC
CDR3aa: CASSQVGGFLREQYF

j_gene: TRBJ2-3
d_gene: .
abundance: .
v_gene: TRBV4-1
CDR3nt: TGCGCCAGCAGCCAGTACGTGGGGGGACGCACAGATACGCAGTATTTT
CDR3aa: CASSQYVGGRTDTQYF

j_gene: TRBJ1-1
d_gene: .
abundance: .
v_gene: TRBV11-2
CDR3nt: TGTGCCAGCAGCTTATGGGGGGGAGGCGGTGAAGCTTTCTTT
CDR3aa: CASSLWGGGGEAFF

j_gene: TRBJ1-3
d_gene: .
abundance: .
v_gene: TRBV5-4
CDR3nt: TGTGCCAGCAGCTTGGCGGGGGGCCCCTCTGGAAACACCATATATTTT
CDR3aa: CASSLAGGPSGNTIYF

j_gene: TRBJ1-2
d_gene: .
abundance: .
v_gene: TRBV12-3/TRBV12-4
CDR3nt: TGTGCCAGCAGTTTAGCATCCAGATATGGCTACACCTTC
CDR3aa: CASSLASRYGYTF

j_gene: TRBJ2-2
d_gene: TRBD2
abundance: .
v_gene: TRBV7-9
CDR3nt: TGTGCCAGCAGCTTTAAGCCTGGGAGGGCGAACACCGGGGAGCTGTTTTTT
CDR3aa: CASSFKPGRANTGELFF

j_gene: TRBJ1-1
d_gene: TRBD1
abundance: .
v_gene: TRBV7-9
CDR3nt: TGTGCCAGCAGCCCAAGGACAGGGATGGCTTTCTTT
CDR3aa: CASSPRTGMAFF

j_gene: TRBJ2-7
d_gene: TRBD1
abundance: few
v_gene: TRBV3-1/TRBV3-2
CDR3nt: TGTGCCAGCAGCCTCGAGGGACAGTCCTTATCCTACGAGCAGTACTTC
CDR3aa: CASSLEGQSLSYEQYF

j_gene: TRBJ2-3
d_gene: TRBD2
abundance: .
v_gene: TRBV5-1
CDR3nt: TGCGCCAGCAAGGGGGGAAGACTAGCGGCAGATACGCAGTATTTT
CDR3aa: CASKGGRLAADTQYF

j_gene: TRBJ2-7
d_gene: TRBD1
abundance: .
v_gene: TRBV5-8
CDR3nt: TGTGCCAGCAGCGAAAACAGGGGCTCCTACGAGCAGTACTTC
CDR3aa: CASSENRGSYEQYF

j_gene: TRBJ2-2
d_gene: .
abundance: .
v_gene: TRBV5-6
CDR3nt: TGTGCCAGCAGCTTGCTACCGGGACACCCCTCGGGGGAGCTGTTTTTT
CDR3aa: CASSLLPGHPSGELFF

j_gene: TRBJ1-1
d_gene: TRBD1
abundance: .
v_gene: TRBV7-9
CDR3nt: TGTGCCAGCAGCCCACAGGGGACGCTGTACACTGAAGCTTTCTTT
CDR3aa: CASSPQGTLYTEAFF

j_gene: TRBJ1-6
d_gene: .
abundance: .
v_gene: TRBV20-1
CDR3nt: TGCAGTGCAAGTACAGGGTGGTCACCCCTCCACTTT
CDR3aa: CSASTGWSPLHF

j_gene: TRBJ1-1
d_gene: .
abundance: .
v_gene: TRBV4-1
CDR3nt: TGCGCCAGCAGCCAAGGGACAGTGAACACTGAAGCTTTCTTT
CDR3aa: CASSQGTVNTEAFF

j_gene: TRBJ1-1
d_gene: TRBD1
abundance: .
v_gene: TRBV15
CDR3nt: TGTGCCACCAGCAGAGAAAAGGGGGCAAACACTGAAGCTTTCTTT
CDR3aa: CATSREKGANTEAFF

j_gene: TRBJ1-1
d_gene: .
abundance: .
v_gene: TRBV29-1
CDR3nt: TGCAGCGGTGCCCTATTAGTCACTGAAGCTTTCTTT
CDR3aa: CSGALLVTEAFF

j_gene: TRBJ2-5
d_gene: TRBD2
abundance: once
v_gene: TRBV4-3
CDR3nt: TGCGCCAGCAGCCAAGTCCTACCTAGCGGGCGAGAGACCCAGTACTTC
CDR3aa: CASSQVLPSGRETQYF

j_gene: TRBJ2-2
d_gene: TRBD2
abundance: .
v_gene: TRBV4-1
CDR3nt: TGCGCCAGCAGCCAAGGATTTTTCGAGACCGGGACTAGGTCTAGGGAGCTGTTTTTT
CDR3aa: CASSQGFFETGTRSRELFF

j_gene: TRBJ1-2
d_gene: .
abundance: once
v_gene: TRBV18
CDR3nt: TGTGCCAGCTCACGACAGGCCCTCTATGGCTACACCTTC
CDR3aa: CASSRQALYGYTF

j_gene: TRBJ2-3
d_gene: TRBD1
abundance: .
v_gene: TRBV2
CDR3nt: TGTGCCAGCAGACGGACGACAGGGGGTGAGGATACGCAGTATTTT
CDR3aa: CASRRTTGGEDTQYF

j_gene: TRBJ1-6
d_gene: TRBD1
abundance: .
v_gene: TRBV10-3
CDR3nt: TGTGCCATCAGTGGAGGGGACAGGTCACCCCTCCACTTT
CDR3aa: CAISGGDRSPLHF

j_gene: TRBJ1-1
d_gene: .
abundance: .
v_gene: TRBV9
CDR3nt: TGTGCCAGCAGCCCTTCCTTCCCTCGAGCAACTGAAGCTTTCTTT
CDR3aa: CASSPSFPRATEAFF

j_gene: TRBJ2-5
d_gene: .
abundance: .
v_gene: TRBV11-3
CDR3nt: TGTGCCAGCAGCTTGCGACAGGACCCTCTCCAAGAGACCCAGTACTTC
CDR3aa: CASSLRQDPLQETQYF

j_gene: TRBJ1-1
d_gene: .
abundance: .
v_gene: TRBV19
CDR3nt: TGTGCCAGTAGTATAGCGGGGAGGATGAACACTGAAGCTTTCTTT
CDR3aa: CASSIAGRMNTEAFF

j_gene: TRBJ1-2
d_gene: .
abundance: .
v_gene: TRBV10-3
CDR3nt: TGTGCCATCAGTGAGTCGTCAGGGGTGGAAGGCTACACCTTC
CDR3aa: CAISESSGVEGYTF

j_gene: TRBJ1-2
d_gene: TRBD1
abundance: .
v_gene: TRBV7-2
CDR3nt: TGTGCCAGCAGCCCCGGGGACAGGGGGCTTTATGGCTACACCTTC
CDR3aa: CASSPGDRGLYGYTF

j_gene: TRBJ1-5
d_gene: .
abundance: .
v_gene: TRBV19
CDR3nt: TGTGCCAGTAGTCCTCTACAGGGTAATCAGCCCCAGCATTTT
CDR3aa: CASSPLQGNQPQHF

j_gene: TRBJ2-7
d_gene: .
abundance: .
v_gene: TRBV3-1/TRBV3-2
CDR3nt: TGTGCCAGCAGCCATAGGGGTACTCACGTTCCCTACGAGCAGTACTTC
CDR3aa: CASSHRGTHVPYEQYF

j_gene: TRBJ2-4
d_gene: TRBD2
abundance: .
v_gene: TRBV25-1
CDR3nt: TGTGCCAGCAGTGATGCTAGCGGGAGTTTGTTGGGCCTACAGTACTTC
CDR3aa: CASSDASGSLLGLQYF

j_gene: TRBJ1-2
d_gene: TRBD1
abundance: .
v_gene: TRBV11-3
CDR3nt: TGTGCCAGCAGCTTGACAGGGGGCGATGGCTACACCTTC
CDR3aa: CASSLTGGDGYTF

j_gene: TRBJ2-1
d_gene: TRBD2
abundance: .
v_gene: TRBV4-2
CDR3nt: TGTGCCAGCAGCCAAGGAATGGGGACTAGCAATGAGCAGTTCTTC
CDR3aa: CASSQGMGTSNEQFF

j_gene: TRBJ2-7
d_gene: TRBD1
abundance: .
v_gene: TRBV5-1
CDR3nt: TGCGCCAGCAGCTTGGTACAGGGGAGCTCCTACGAGCAGTACTTC
CDR3aa: CASSLVQGSSYEQYF

j_gene: TRBJ1-6
d_gene: TRBD1
abundance: .
v_gene: TRBV5-6
CDR3nt: TGTGCCAGCAGCTTGAAATTACAGGGGCATTCACCCCTCCACTTT
CDR3aa: CASSLKLQGHSPLHF

j_gene: TRBJ2-5
d_gene: TRBD2
abundance: .
v_gene: TRBV24-1
CDR3nt: TGTGCCACCAGTGACCCCGGGGGGACCGGGGGCCAAGAGACCCAGTACTTC
CDR3aa: CATSDPGGTGGQETQYF

j_gene: TRBJ2-7
d_gene: .
abundance: .
v_gene: TRBV27
CDR3nt: TGTGCCAGCAGTTTATGGGGCAGTTCCCCCCTCTACGAGCAGTACTTC
CDR3aa: CASSLWGSSPLYEQYF

j_gene: TRBJ2-1
d_gene: .
abundance: .
v_gene: TRBV18
CDR3nt: TGTGCCAGCTCACCACAACGGGATGAGCAGTTCTTC
CDR3aa: CASSPQRDEQFF